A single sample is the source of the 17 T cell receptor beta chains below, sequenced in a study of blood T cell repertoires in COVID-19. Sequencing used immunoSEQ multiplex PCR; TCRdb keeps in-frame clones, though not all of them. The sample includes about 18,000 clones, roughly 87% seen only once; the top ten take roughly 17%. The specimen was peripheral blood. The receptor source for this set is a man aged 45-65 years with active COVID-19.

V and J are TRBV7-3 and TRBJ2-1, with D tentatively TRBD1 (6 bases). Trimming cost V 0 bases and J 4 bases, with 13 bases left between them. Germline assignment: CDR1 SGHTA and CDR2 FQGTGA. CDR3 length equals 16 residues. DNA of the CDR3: TGTGCCAGCAGCTTAACGCATCAGGGGTGGTACAATGAGCAGTTCTTC. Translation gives CASSLTHQGWYNEQFF.

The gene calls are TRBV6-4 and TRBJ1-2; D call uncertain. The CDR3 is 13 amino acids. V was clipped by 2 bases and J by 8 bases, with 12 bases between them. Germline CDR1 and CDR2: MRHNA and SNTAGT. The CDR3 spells CASSDGSMRGYTF. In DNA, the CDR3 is TGTGCCAGCAGTGACGGGAGTATGCGAGGCTACACCTTC.

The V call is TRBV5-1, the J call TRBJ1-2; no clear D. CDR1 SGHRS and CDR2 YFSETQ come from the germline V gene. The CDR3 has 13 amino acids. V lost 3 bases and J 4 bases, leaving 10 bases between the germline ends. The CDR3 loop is CASSYDTAYGYTF. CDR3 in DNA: TGCGCCAGCAGCTATGACACGGCCTATGGCTACACCTTC.

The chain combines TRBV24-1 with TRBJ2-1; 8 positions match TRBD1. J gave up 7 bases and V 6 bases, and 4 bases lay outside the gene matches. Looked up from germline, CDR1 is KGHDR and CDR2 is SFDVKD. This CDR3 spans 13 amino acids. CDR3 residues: CATSNRQGNEQFF. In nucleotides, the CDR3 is TGTGCCACCAGTAACCGACAGGGGAATGAGCAGTTCTTC.

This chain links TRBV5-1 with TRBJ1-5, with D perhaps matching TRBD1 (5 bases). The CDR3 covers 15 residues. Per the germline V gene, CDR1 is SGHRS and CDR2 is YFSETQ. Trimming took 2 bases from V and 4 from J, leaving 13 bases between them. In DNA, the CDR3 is TGCGCCAGCAGCTTTGGCCCAGGGAGGAATCAGCCCCAGCATTTT. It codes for CASSFGPGRNQPQHF.

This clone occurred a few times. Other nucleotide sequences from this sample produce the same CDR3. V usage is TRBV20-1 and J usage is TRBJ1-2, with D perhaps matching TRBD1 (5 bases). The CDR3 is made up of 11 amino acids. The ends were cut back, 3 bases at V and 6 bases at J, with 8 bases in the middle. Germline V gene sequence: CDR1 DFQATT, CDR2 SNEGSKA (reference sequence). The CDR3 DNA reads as TGCAGTGCTAGTTCGGGGGATGGCTACACCTTC. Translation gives CSASSGDGYTF.

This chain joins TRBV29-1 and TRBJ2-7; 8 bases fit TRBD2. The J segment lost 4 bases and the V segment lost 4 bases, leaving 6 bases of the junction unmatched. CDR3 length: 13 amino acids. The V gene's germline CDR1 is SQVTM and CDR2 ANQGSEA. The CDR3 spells CSVGLVAGYEQYF. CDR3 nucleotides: TGCAGCGTTGGTCTAGTAGCGGGATACGAGCAGTACTTC.

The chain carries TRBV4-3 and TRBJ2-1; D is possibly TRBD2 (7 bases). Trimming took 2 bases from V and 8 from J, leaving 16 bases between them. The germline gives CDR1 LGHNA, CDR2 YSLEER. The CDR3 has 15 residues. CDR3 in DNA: TGCGCCAGCAGCCAAAAGCGGGACCCAGGGGATGAGCAGTTCTTC. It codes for CASSQKRDPGDEQFF.

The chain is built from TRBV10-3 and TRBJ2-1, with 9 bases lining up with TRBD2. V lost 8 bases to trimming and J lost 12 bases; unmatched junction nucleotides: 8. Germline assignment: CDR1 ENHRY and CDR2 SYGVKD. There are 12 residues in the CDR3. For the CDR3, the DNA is TGTGCCATCGGGACTAGCATTCAGGGGCAGTTCTTC. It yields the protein CAIGTSIQGQFF.

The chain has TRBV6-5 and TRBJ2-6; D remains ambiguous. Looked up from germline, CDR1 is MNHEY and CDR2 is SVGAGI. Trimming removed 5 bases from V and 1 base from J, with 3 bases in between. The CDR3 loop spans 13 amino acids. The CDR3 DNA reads TGTGCCAGCAGTCTATCTGGGGCCAACGTCCTGACTTTC. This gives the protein CASSLSGANVLTF.

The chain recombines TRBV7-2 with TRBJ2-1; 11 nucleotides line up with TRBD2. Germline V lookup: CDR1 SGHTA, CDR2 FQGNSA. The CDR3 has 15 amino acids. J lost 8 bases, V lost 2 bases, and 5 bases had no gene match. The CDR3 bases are TGTGCCAGCAGCTTAATAGCGGGAGGGTTCGATGAGCAGTTCTTC. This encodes CASSLIAGGFDEQFF.

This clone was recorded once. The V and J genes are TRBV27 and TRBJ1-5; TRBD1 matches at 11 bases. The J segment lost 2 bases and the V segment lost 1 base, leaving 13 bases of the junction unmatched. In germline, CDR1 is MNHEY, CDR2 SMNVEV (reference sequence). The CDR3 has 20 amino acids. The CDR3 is CASSLYYARTGGNGNQPQHF. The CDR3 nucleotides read TGTGCCAGCAGTTTATACTACGCCCGGACAGGGGGCAATGGCAATCAGCCCCAGCATTTT.

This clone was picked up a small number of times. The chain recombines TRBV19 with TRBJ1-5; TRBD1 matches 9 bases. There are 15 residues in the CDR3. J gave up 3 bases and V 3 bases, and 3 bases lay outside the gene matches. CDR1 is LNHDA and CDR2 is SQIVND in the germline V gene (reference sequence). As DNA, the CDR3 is TGTGCCAGTAGTATCGCACAGGGGGCCAATCAGCCCCAGCATTTT. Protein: CASSIAQGANQPQHF.

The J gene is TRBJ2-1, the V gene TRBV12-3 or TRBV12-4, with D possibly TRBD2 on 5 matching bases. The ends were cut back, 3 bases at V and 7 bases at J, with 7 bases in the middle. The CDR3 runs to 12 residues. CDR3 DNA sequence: TGTGCCAGCAGTTTCCAGCGGAATGAGCAGTTCTTC. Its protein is CASSFQRNEQFF.

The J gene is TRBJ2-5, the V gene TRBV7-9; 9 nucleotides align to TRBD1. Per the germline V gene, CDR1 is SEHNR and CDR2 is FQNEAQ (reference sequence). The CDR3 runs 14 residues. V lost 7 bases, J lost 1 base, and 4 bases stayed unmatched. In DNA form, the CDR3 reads TGTGCCAGCAAGGGACAGGGATCCCAAGAGACCCAGTACTTC. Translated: CASKGQGSQETQYF.

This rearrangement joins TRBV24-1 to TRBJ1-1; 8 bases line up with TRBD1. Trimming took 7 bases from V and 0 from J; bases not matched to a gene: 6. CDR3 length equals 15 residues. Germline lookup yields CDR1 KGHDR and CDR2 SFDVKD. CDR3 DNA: TGTGCCACCAGGGCTGGACAGGGCATGAACACTGAAGCTTTCTTT. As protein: CATRAGQGMNTEAFF.

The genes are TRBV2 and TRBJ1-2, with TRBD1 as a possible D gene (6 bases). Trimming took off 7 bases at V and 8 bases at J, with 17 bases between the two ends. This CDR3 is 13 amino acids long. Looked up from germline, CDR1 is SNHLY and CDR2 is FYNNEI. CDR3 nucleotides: TGTGCCAGCACCCCCGCTGGGGGCTACGGCTACACCTTC. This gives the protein CASTPAGGYGYTF. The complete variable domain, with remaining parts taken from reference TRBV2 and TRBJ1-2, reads EPEVTQTPSHQVTQMGQEVILRCVPISNHLYFYWYRQILGQKVEFLVSFYNNEISEKSEIFDDQFSVERPDGSNFTLKIRSTKLEDSAMYFCASTPAGGYGYTFGSGTRLTVV.